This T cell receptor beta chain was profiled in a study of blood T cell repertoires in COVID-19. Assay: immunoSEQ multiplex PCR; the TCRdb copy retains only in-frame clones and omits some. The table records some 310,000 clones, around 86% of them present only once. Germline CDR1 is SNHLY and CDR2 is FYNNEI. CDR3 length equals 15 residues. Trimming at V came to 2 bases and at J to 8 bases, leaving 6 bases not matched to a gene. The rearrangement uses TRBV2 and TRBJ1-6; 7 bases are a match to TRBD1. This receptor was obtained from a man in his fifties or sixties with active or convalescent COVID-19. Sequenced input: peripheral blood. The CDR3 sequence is CASSERGRGYSPLHF. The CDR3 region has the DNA TGTGCCAGCAGTGAAAGGGGGCGGGGTTATTCACCCCTCCACTTT.